This T cell receptor (beta chain) originates from a study of T cells in localized non-small cell lung cancer. Study conclusions and caveats: Tumor samples were not multi-region, leaving intratumor heterogeneity unexcluded. Uninvolved adjacent lung showed the highest T cell clonality, exceeding tumor. Appearances in adjacent lung were noted for a median 57 of the top 100 tumor clones. There was an association of higher blood T cell density with longer overall survival.

The V gene's germline CDR1 is SGHRS and CDR2 YFSETQ. V was cut by 3 bases and J by 0 bases, with 22 bases left in between. The CDR3 runs 19 residues. Some clones are missing from TCRdb's copy, which holds only in-frame ones; the method was immunoSEQ multiplex PCR. The sample consists of under 50,000 clones, 86% of them appearing once. Concerning this clone itself: The target antigen is unknown.

V and J are TRBV5-1 and TRBJ2-1, with a possible D match to TRBD1 (5 bases). The origin of this receptor is a man between 40 and 69 years old with stage II lung adenocarcinoma. Material: PBMCs, obtained before any cancer treatment. CDR3 bases: TGCGCCAGCAGCTCCATTCAAAAGGGGTCCCCTTACTCCTACAATGAGCAGTTCTTC. Encoded protein: CASSSIQKGSPYSYNEQFF.